The next 24 T cell receptor beta chains were all read from a single sample in a study of persistence of HIV-infected CD4 T cells. No antigen is known for these receptors. The immunoSEQ assay was version 4, run in survey mode. The data were produced by immunoSEQ multiplex PCR, yet TCRdb's version contains in-frame clones alone and is incomplete. The data contain under 25,000 clones, less than 75% of them singletons. Overlapping HIV-1 Gag 15-mer peptides at approximately 1 ug per peptide per mL were used. Sorting selected CD4+ T cells upregulating both CD40 ligand and CD69. Sequenced material: CD4+ T cells sorted from PBMCs after approximately 19-hour stimulation, taken from a patient who received antiretroviral therapy. Every receptor here comes from an adult woman with HIV who was CMV-seropositive.

Only a few counts were recorded for this clone. The genes are TRBV7-3 and TRBJ1-6; 7 bases agree with TRBD1. Germline CDR1 and CDR2: SGHTA and FQGTGA. CDR3 length equals 14 residues. Trimming took 2 bases from V and 9 from J; bases not matched to a gene: 4. Here the CDR3 DNA reads TGTGCCAGCAGCTTAGTACAGGGGACTTCACCCCTCCACTTT. The encoded protein is CASSLVQGTSPLHF.

This chain joins TRBV5-1 and TRBJ2-6, with D perhaps TRBD1 (6 bases). The V and J ends lost 0 bases and 2 bases respectively, with 9 bases between them. Germline V gene data show CDR1 as SGHRS and CDR2 as YFSETQ. The CDR3 spans 16 residues. The chain's CDR3 is CASSLATGPGANVLTF. The CDR3 coding sequence is TGCGCCAGCAGCTTGGCGACAGGACCTGGGGCCAACGTCCTGACTTTC.

The chain carries TRBV29-1 and TRBJ2-3; D unclear. The V and J ends lost 2 bases and 2 bases respectively, with 14 bases between them. This CDR3 has 15 amino acids. CDR1 is SQVTM and CDR2 is ANQGSEA in the germline V gene. The CDR3 region is CSVENTPNPTDTQYF. The CDR3 region has the DNA TGCAGCGTTGAAAACACACCAAATCCCACAGATACGCAGTATTTT.

This chain links TRBV12-5 with TRBJ1-3; no reliable D call. Per the germline V gene, CDR1 is LGHNT and CDR2 is FRNRAP. V was shortened by 0 bases and J by 4 bases, with 13 bases between the two germline ends. The CDR3 covers 16 residues. The chain's CDR3 is CASGLVGSAAGNTIYF. DNA of the CDR3: TGTGCTAGTGGTTTGGTCGGCAGCGCGGCGGGAAACACCATATATTTT.

This chain connects TRBV10-1 to TRBJ2-3, with 10 positions matching TRBD1. CDR3 length: 16 residues. Germline trimming cut 2 bases from V and 5 bases from J; bases unmatched to any gene: 7. Germline loops: CDR1 WNHNN, CDR2 SYGVQD (reference sequence). The CDR3 DNA reads TGCGCCAGCAGTGAGAGGCGGGACAGGGGAGAAGATACGCAGTATTTT. It yields the protein CASSERRDRGEDTQYF.

This clone was seen a few times. The chain combines TRBV5-1 with TRBJ2-7; possibly TRBD1 or TRBD2 for D (5 bases each). The CDR3 spans 14 residues. Deletions cut 4 bases from V and 4 bases from J, with 15 bases between. In germline, CDR1 is SGHRS, CDR2 YFSETQ. CDR3 residues: CASSRGPQSYEQYF. CDR3 DNA: TGCGCCAGCAGCCGGGGCCCACAATCTTACGAGCAGTACTTC.

This clone was observed a handful of times. The V gene is TRBV7-6, the J gene TRBJ1-3, with D hard to call. V lost 1 base and J 2 bases, leaving 9 bases between the germline ends. The germline gives CDR1 SGHVS, CDR2 FNYEAQ. The length of the CDR3 is 15 residues. CDR3 loop: CASSLGGGTGNTIYF. CDR3 sequence (DNA): TGTGCCAGCAGCTTAGGGGGTGGAACTGGAAACACCATATATTTT.

CDR3 amino acids: CAISRTGGGYGYTF. The CDR3 region has the DNA TGTGCCATCAGCCGGACAGGGGGCGGCTATGGCTACACCTTC. The chain uses TRBV10-3 and TRBJ1-2, with 11 bases fitting TRBD1. J was trimmed by 4 bases and V by 6 bases; bases with no gene match: 4. Germline loops: CDR1 ENHRY, CDR2 SYGVKD. The CDR3 covers 14 residues.

This clone has only one observation. The CDR3, as DNA: TGTGCCTCTTTATCCGGGACCCCCGGCTACAATGAGCAGTTCTTC. It specifies CASLSGTPGYNEQFF. The gene calls are TRBV19 and TRBJ2-1; D could derive from TRBD1 or TRBD2 (5 bases each). The V end lost 11 bases, the J end lost 3 bases, and 20 bases lay between the germline ends. The CDR3 is 15 amino acids. The V gene's germline CDR1 is LNHDA and CDR2 SQIVND (reference sequence).

This chain uses TRBV7-8 with TRBJ2-3; perhaps TRBD1 as D (6 bases). There are 17 residues in the CDR3. V was shortened by 5 bases and J by 4 bases, with 22 bases between the two germline ends. From germline, CDR1 is SGHVS and CDR2 FQNEAQ. CDR3 amino acids: CASSADLRRDTSDTQYF. Here the CDR3 DNA reads TGTGCCAGCAGCGCGGACCTGAGACGGGACACCTCAGATACGCAGTATTTT.

This clone was detected a few times. The chain employs TRBV3-1 (or the pseudogene TRBV3-2) and TRBJ2-1, with D uncertain. CDR3 length equals 11 residues. Trimming cost V 4 bases and J 8 bases, with 6 bases left between them. Germline assignment: CDR1 LGHDT and CDR2 YNNKEL (reference sequence). CDR3 nucleotides: TGTGCCAGCAGCCGAAACGATGAGCAGTTCTTC. Translated, it gives CASSRNDEQFF.

This chain links TRBV10-3 with TRBJ2-1, with TRBD2 identical over 11 bases. Germline assignment: CDR1 ENHRY and CDR2 SYGVKD. This CDR3 is built from 13 residues. The V gene end was trimmed by 2 bases and the J gene end by 9 bases; junction bases not matched to a gene: 0. This CDR3 is CAISETSGGEQFF. The CDR3 DNA follows: TGTGCCATCAGTGAGACTAGCGGGGGTGAGCAGTTCTTC.

The gene calls are TRBV6-1 and TRBJ2-7; D call uncertain. Germline V gives CDR1 MNHNS, CDR2 SASEGT. The V gene lost 0 bases and the J gene lost 6 bases, with 9 bases spanning the gap. The CDR3 is 13 amino acids. CDR3 coding DNA: TGTGCCAGCAGTGAAGCGCGATCGGGCGAGCAGTACTTC. Translation gives CASSEARSGEQYF.

In nucleotides, the CDR3 is TGTGCCAGCAGTGTCCGGGGGTTGGTCACTGAAGCTTTCTTT. This codes for CASSVRGLVTEAFF. V and J are TRBV2 and TRBJ1-1; tentatively, D is TRBD1 (5 bases). Germline CDR1 and CDR2: SNHLY and FYNNEI. Trimming shortened V by 4 bases and J by 4 bases, and 13 bases separated the two germline ends. The CDR3 runs to 14 residues.

The CDR3, as DNA: TGTGCCATCAGTGAGCCCCAGGTAGATACGCAGTATTTT. Its translation: CAISEPQVDTQYF. The V and J genes are TRBV10-3 and TRBJ2-3; no clear D gene. V was pared by 2 bases and J by 5 bases, with 8 bases between. Germline V gives CDR1 ENHRY, CDR2 SYGVKD. The CDR3 has 13 amino acids.

The chain combines TRBV21-1 with TRBJ1-3. TRBV21-1 is marked as a pseudogene. The CDR3 is made up of 18 amino acids. CDR3 nucleotides: TGTGCCAGCAGCAAAGAAAGGGCCGCCCGGTACTCTGGAAACACCATATATTTT. Translating gives CASSKERAARYSGNTIYF.

This chain uses TRBV2 with TRBJ1-2; no reliable D call. There are 14 residues in the CDR3. Trimming cost V 2 bases and J 8 bases, with 15 bases left between them. In germline, CDR1 is SNHLY, CDR2 FYNNEI. The CDR3 bases are TGTGCCAGCAGTGAATTGGACCCGGCTGGCGGCTACACCTTC. Amino acid sequence: CASSELDPAGGYTF.

The chain employs TRBV20-1 and TRBJ2-1; the D is unclear. V was clipped by 7 bases and J by 7 bases, with 11 bases between them. Germline V lookup: CDR1 DFQATT, CDR2 SNEGSKA (reference sequence). This CDR3 has 11 residues. The DNA of the CDR3 is TGCAGTGTCCAGACGGTTAATGAGCAGTTCTTC. Translating gives CSVQTVNEQFF.

The sample holds a few counts of this clone. The chain employs TRBV5-6 and TRBJ1-1; a weak D match, TRBD1 (5 bases). From germline, CDR1 is SGHDT and CDR2 YYEEEE. There are 14 residues in the CDR3. V shed 5 bases and J shed 3 bases, with 14 bases lying between them. CDR3 amino acids: CASRPTGPYTEAFF. The CDR3 DNA reads TGTGCCAGCAGACCTACAGGCCCGTACACTGAAGCTTTCTTT.

The chain combines TRBV3-1 (or the pseudogene TRBV3-2) with TRBJ2-1, with D possibly matching TRBD2 (6 bases). The V end was cut by 1 base, the J end by 7 bases, with 20 bases between. Germline loops: CDR1 LGHDT, CDR2 YNNKEL (reference sequence). This CDR3 has 17 amino acids. CDR3 sequence (DNA): TGTGCCAGCAGCCAAGGAGGCGGGGCGGGCAGAAGGAATGAGCAGTTCTTC. It is translated as CASSQGGGAGRRNEQFF.

The gene calls are TRBV19 and TRBJ1-4; D unclear. V lost 6 bases, J lost 12 bases, and 20 bases lay in between. This CDR3 region has 14 residues. Per germline, CDR1 LNHDA and CDR2 SQIVND (reference sequence). Here the CDR3 reads CASSLTGFGMELFF. The DNA for the CDR3 is TGTGCCAGTAGCCTCACCGGGTTTGGGATGGAACTGTTTTTT. Together with reference TRBV19 and TRBJ1-4, the CDR3 gives the full variable domain: DGGITQSPKYLFRKEGQNVTLSCEQNLNHDAMYWYRQDPGQGLRLIYYSQIVNDFQKGDIAEGYSVSREKKESFPLTVTSAQKNPTAFYLCASSLTGFGMELFFGSGTQLSVL.

The rearrangement links TRBV7-2 to TRBJ1-5, with 8 bases lining up with TRBD1. V shed 5 bases, J shed 5 bases, and the junction held 14 bases outside the gene matches. This CDR3 region has 17 residues. Germline V gene lookup returns CDR1 SGHTA and CDR2 FQGNSA. The CDR3, as DNA: TGTGCCAGCAGCCCCGCCCCTCGCAGGGGGCTTGATCAGCCCCAGCATTTT. Its translation: CASSPAPRRGLDQPQHF.

The rearrangement links TRBV2 to TRBJ1-5; D is unresolved. The CDR3 spans 13 residues. Germline loops: CDR1 SNHLY, CDR2 FYNNEI. The germline V and J ends were trimmed by 6 bases and 0 bases, with 6 bases remaining between them. Here the CDR3 reads CASSPDSNQPQHF. CDR3 DNA: TGTGCCAGCAGCCCTGATAGCAATCAGCCCCAGCATTTT.

The chain employs TRBV5-5 and TRBJ1-1; 7 bases map to TRBD1. J was trimmed by 2 bases and V by 4 bases; bases with no gene match: 5. The CDR3 totals 14 residues. Germline CDR1 is SGHKS and CDR2 is YYEKEE (reference sequence). Written as DNA, the CDR3 is TGTGCCAGCAGCCCCGGGACAGACAACACTGAAGCTTTCTTT. It translates to CASSPGTDNTEAFF.